This note documents a single T cell receptor beta chain sequence. The antigen is unknown. From its re-call of the 5' RACE reads, TCRdb lists each CDR3 protein once, without DNA. The repertoire table contains approximately 170,000 distinct CDR3 sequences. This sample is part of a study of T cells expressing NK-cell markers. Study-wide results and caveats: A handful of donors showed these clonotypes also leading the CD3+CD56-NKG2C+ fraction.

The TCR comes from a man aged 18-75 years in good health. Sequencing was carried out using blood T cells: a sorted CD56 or NKG2C T cell subset, CD4+ or CD8+ T cells, or bulk PBMC T cells (not recorded which).

Here the CDR3 reads CASSYSRGARMFEQYF. V and J are TRBV6-5 and TRBJ2-7; the D call of TRBD1 rests on TCRdb alone, since no DNA is present to check it. CDR3 length equals 16 residues. Germline values: CDR1 MNHEY, CDR2 SVGAGI.